This TCR beta chain is drawn from a study of T cell changes during pregnancy in multiple sclerosis. The protocol was immunoSEQ multiplex PCR, while the TCRdb copy is restricted to in-frame clones and leaves out a portion. The table lists 89,000 or so clones, over 80% of them singletons, with 3.5% in the top ten. V lost 4 bases to trimming and J lost 3 bases, with 12 bases between them. The CDR3 spans 15 residues. CDR1 is MNHEY, CDR2 SMNVEV, per germline (reference sequence). This receptor was identified in a female donor in good health, serving as a control in a pregnancy study. Some clones in this sample may be carry-over from other donors' samples. This chain uses TRBV27 with TRBJ1-4, with a tentative D call TRBD1 (5 bases). This specimen consisted of PBMCs, obtained in the first trimester of pregnancy. The CDR3 here is CASSSAGEANEKLFF. The CDR3 DNA is TGTGCCAGCAGTTCCGCGGGGGAGGCTAATGAAAAACTGTTTTTT.